This T cell receptor beta chain was observed in a study of Ad26.COV2.S vaccination and SARS-CoV-2 variants. Overall study results and limits: Breadth, reportedly substantial, characterized the spike-specific CD8+ and CD4+ T cell responses after vaccination. Comparable non-spike TCR breadth was observed in vaccine and placebo recipients.

Treatment in this sample: over 15 received Ad26.COV2.S at low or high dose, single or two shots; 5 received placebo; per-sample allocation not given. Specimens were obtained on day 63 following the first vaccine or placebo injection. Sequencing was performed with immunoSEQ multiplex PCR; in TCRdb, only in-frame clones are kept and a portion is missing. The sample includes under 400,000 clones, roughly 91% of them seen just once. The CDR3 contains 14 residues. Trimming pared 3 bases from V and 6 bases from J, leaving 11 bases between. CDR1 ENHRY and CDR2 SYGVKD come from the germline V gene. This clone was seen ten or more times. The antigen remains unidentified.

The receptor was derived from a person aged 18-65 years who received the Ad26.COV2.S COVID-19 vaccine or a placebo. The chain uses TRBV10-3 and TRBJ1-4; unclear D gene. Sequences were derived from peripheral blood, sampled in a trial of Ad26.COV2.S vaccine versus placebo. CDR3 nucleotides: TGTGCCATCAGTGACCCCGCTGGAGATGAAAAACTGTTTTTT. It is translated as CAISDPAGDEKLFF.